A single TCR beta chain is shown here with its context. The CDR3 spans 12 residues. Per germline, CDR1 MGHDK and CDR2 SYGVNS. Germline trimming cut 7 bases from V and 5 bases from J; bases unmatched to any gene: 3. This sample stems from a study of blood T cell repertoires in COVID-19. Study information: The United States, Italy and Spain supplied acute and convalescent COVID-19 samples.

Enrollees, about 18 to 95 years old, lived in some 24 US areas. Recovered status applied to Cohort 3 donors who had two consecutive negative PCRs. It also applied to those with clearance or with symptom resolution. Method: immunoSEQ multiplex PCR; TCRdb's copy keeps in-frame clones and lacks some. The data contain roughly 280,000 clones, 85% to 90% of them seen just once; the ten biggest clones take up approximately 2%. This chain connects TRBV25-1 to TRBJ2-3; 7 bases line up with TRBD2. The specimen was PBMCs or T cells enriched from blood (not recorded which). The clonotype was recovered from a woman between 55 and 75 years old who had recovered from COVID-19. CDR3 region: CASIGGVDTQYF. In nucleotides, the CDR3 is TGTGCCAGCATTGGGGGGGTAGATACGCAGTATTTT.